These 23 T cell receptor beta chains share one sample of origin, sequenced in a study of lymphopenia after photon versus proton radiotherapy. Assay used: immunoSEQ multiplex PCR; TCRdb lists only in-frame clones, some missing. Of tens of thousands of clones listed, about 90% are singletons. Sequenced material: peripheral blood, taken from a patient treated with photon-based radiotherapy. These receptors came from a man aged 55 to 70 with cholangiocarcinoma.

The V and J genes are TRBV2 and TRBJ2-2; D remains unclear. CDR1 is SNHLY and CDR2 is FYNNEI in the germline V gene. This CDR3 has 18 amino acids. V shed 4 bases and J shed 0 bases, with 18 bases lying between them. CDR3 sequence: CASSVSDWRGPNTGELFF. CDR3 nucleotide sequence: TGTGCCAGCAGTGTGTCCGATTGGCGTGGCCCGAACACCGGGGAGCTGTTTTTT.

The J gene is TRBJ1-2, the V gene TRBV10-2, with a weak D call TRBD1 (5 bases). Germline V gives CDR1 WSHSY, CDR2 SAAADI. Trimming stripped 2 bases from V and 4 bases from J, with 8 bases between. This CDR3 comprises 13 residues. The CDR3 nucleotides read TGCGCCAGCAGTGAGGACAGACTCTATGGCTACACCTTC. This gives the protein CASSEDRLYGYTF.

This chain connects TRBV2 to TRBJ1-5; D not resolved. The V and J ends lost 5 bases and 6 bases respectively, with 5 bases between them. The CDR3 is 11 amino acids. Germline CDR1 reads SNHLY; CDR2 reads FYNNEI. CDR3 in DNA: TGTGCCAGCAGTAATGGTCAGCCCCAGCATTTT. Its protein product is CASSNGQPQHF.

J is TRBJ1-5 and V is TRBV6-5; no firm D call. The V and J ends lost 2 bases and 3 bases respectively, with 8 bases between them. CDR3 length equals 14 residues. Germline CDR1 is MNHEY and CDR2 is SVGAGI. CDR3: CASSYEGFNQPQHF. The CDR3 DNA reads as TGTGCCAGCAGTTACGAGGGCTTCAATCAGCCCCAGCATTTT.

This rearrangement joins TRBV5-1 to TRBJ2-2; D remains unclear. Germline lookup yields CDR1 SGHRS and CDR2 YFSETQ. V was shortened by 0 bases and J by 3 bases, with 18 bases between the two germline ends. CDR3 length: 18 amino acids. CDR3 region: CASSLAIVWPRYTGELFF. The DNA for the CDR3 is TGCGCCAGCAGCTTGGCCATAGTATGGCCACGATACACCGGGGAGCTGTTTTTT.

Details on this clone: The same CDR3 is also encoded by other DNA sequences in this sample. The V and J genes are TRBV20-1 and TRBJ2-7; no definite D call. With 2 bases removed from V and 2 bases from J, the gap between germline ends came to 4 bases. CDR3 length: 11 amino acids. From germline, CDR1 is DFQATT and CDR2 SNEGSKA (reference sequence). The CDR3 here is CSARTTYEQYF. Here the CDR3 DNA reads TGCAGTGCTAGAACAACCTACGAGCAGTACTTC.

This sequence joins TRBV28 and TRBJ1-5; the match to TRBD1 covers 7 bases. The trim removed 5 bases at V and 3 bases at J, leaving 10 bases unmatched. Germline V gene data show CDR1 as MDHEN and CDR2 as SYDVKM. The CDR3 consists of 16 residues. CDR3: CASSHPRGSYNQPQHF. As DNA, the CDR3 is TGTGCCAGCAGTCATCCCAGGGGGTCGTACAATCAGCCCCAGCATTTT.

J is TRBJ2-7 and V is TRBV29-1; perhaps TRBD1 as D (6 bases). V was cut by 6 bases and J by 0 bases, with 15 bases left in between. Looked up from germline, CDR1 is SQVTM and CDR2 is ANQGSEA. There are 14 residues in the CDR3. CDR3 protein: CSVVKQGSSYEQYF. In DNA, the CDR3 is TGCAGCGTCGTTAAACAGGGATCCTCCTACGAGCAGTACTTC.

In regard to this clone: One junction end disagrees with the germline gene, perhaps due to a read error. CDR3 amino acids: CASSLNVMDPENF. The DNA for the CDR3 is TGTGCCAGCAGCTTGAATGTGATGGATCCCGAGAACTTC. The gene calls are TRBV5-6 and TRBJ2-4; unclear D gene. Germline CDR1 and CDR2: SGHDT and YYEEEE. There are 13 residues in the CDR3.

This clone was observed a single time. The J gene is TRBJ2-7, the V gene TRBV27, with a possible D match to TRBD2 (5 bases). The CDR3 runs 11 residues. The V and J ends lost 3 bases and 7 bases respectively, with 7 bases between them. CDR1 MNHEY and CDR2 SMNVEV come from the germline V gene (reference sequence). Here the CDR3 reads CASSFREEQYF. The CDR3 DNA reads as TGTGCCAGCAGTTTCCGGGAAGAGCAGTACTTC.

The chain is built from TRBV4-1 and TRBJ2-7; the D gene is possibly TRBD2 (5 bases). CDR1 and CDR2 from the germline V gene are MGHRA and YSYEKL. The CDR3 consists of 16 residues. V lost 1 base, J lost 6 bases, and 19 bases lay in between. The CDR3 reads CASSQVGLNKPLEQYF. DNA for the CDR3: TGCGCCAGCAGCCAAGTAGGACTCAATAAGCCTCTCGAGCAGTACTTC.

The chain has TRBV2 and TRBJ1-1; D uncertain. The germline gives CDR1 SNHLY, CDR2 FYNNEI. The CDR3 runs to 12 residues. Trimming left V 7 bases short and J 5 bases short, with 11 bases between. The DNA of the CDR3 is TGTGCCAGCAAACGGAGGGAGACTGAAGCTTTCTTT. Translated: CASKRRETEAFF.

V usage is TRBV27 and J usage is TRBJ1-1; 9 bases line up with TRBD1. The CDR3 runs to 18 residues. With V trimmed by 5 bases and J by 0 bases, 13 bases remained unmatched. Germline V gene data show CDR1 as MNHEY and CDR2 as SMNVEV (reference sequence). CDR3 sequence reads: CASSRRSGTGYMNTEAFF. In nucleotides, the CDR3 is TGTGCCAGCAGTCGACGATCGGGGACAGGGTATATGAACACTGAAGCTTTCTTT.

This chain connects TRBV28 to TRBJ1-1, with 8 nucleotides matching TRBD1. The ends lost 6 bases at V and 6 bases at J; junction bases unmatched: 12. CDR1 MDHEN and CDR2 SYDVKM come from the germline V gene. CDR3 size: 15 residues. As DNA, the CDR3 is TGTGCCAGCAGCCTACTCCGGACAGGGCCCCCTGAAGCTTTCTTT. Protein: CASSLLRTGPPEAFF.

The chain recombines TRBV18 with TRBJ1-1; no clear D. The CDR3 runs to 15 residues. Germline V lookup: CDR1 KGHSH, CDR2 LQKENI. Trimming removed 5 bases at V and 2 bases at J, with 15 bases between. The DNA of the CDR3 is TGTGCCAGCTCAACAATTTGGACGGAAAACACTGAAGCTTTCTTT. Residues: CASSTIWTENTEAFF.

This clone was recorded once. The rearrangement uses TRBV27 and TRBJ1-1; the D is unclear. The V gene's germline CDR1 is MNHEY and CDR2 SMNVEV (reference sequence). This CDR3 has 13 residues. Between the trimmed V and J ends, which lost 5 bases and 7 bases, there was a span of 14 bases. The CDR3 nucleotides are TGTGCCAGCAGTCTCAGGCCCACAGATGAAGCTTTCTTT. Protein: CASSLRPTDEAFF.

This clone was found a few times. The genes are TRBV7-9 and TRBJ1-5; maybe TRBD1 (5 bases). V was shortened by 3 bases and J by 2 bases, with 11 bases between the two germline ends. Germline lookup yields CDR1 SEHNR and CDR2 FQNEAQ (reference sequence). The CDR3 loop spans 15 amino acids. CDR3 protein: CASSLGGDRNQPQHF. In nucleotides, the CDR3 is TGTGCCAGCAGCTTGGGTGGGGACCGCAATCAGCCCCAGCATTTT. Supplemented by reference TRBV7-9 and TRBJ1-5, the full variable domain reads DTGVSQNPRHKITKRGQNVTFRCDPISEHNRLYWYRQTLGQGPEFLTYFQNEAQLEKSRLLSDRFSAERPKGSFSTLEIQRTEQGDSAMYLCASSLGGDRNQPQHFGDGTRLSIL.

V gene TRBV5-6 combines with J gene TRBJ2-5; 7 nucleotides align to TRBD1. The J segment lost 5 bases and the V segment lost 5 bases, leaving 6 bases of the junction unmatched. The CDR3 loop spans 13 amino acids. Per the germline V gene, CDR1 is SGHDT and CDR2 is YYEEEE. CDR3 nucleotide sequence: TGTGCCAGCAGATTTGACAGGGAGGAGACCCAGTACTTC. This gives the protein CASRFDREETQYF.

The gene calls are TRBV4-1 and TRBJ1-2, with D possibly TRBD1 on 5 matching bases. Germline V gene lookup returns CDR1 MGHRA and CDR2 YSYEKL. The CDR3 runs to 14 residues. Trimming cost V 0 bases and J 7 bases, with 12 bases left between them. The CDR3 is CASSQDQTGGGYTF. The CDR3 region has the DNA TGCGCCAGCAGCCAAGATCAAACAGGCGGTGGCTACACCTTC.

This clone was detected only once. In DNA, the CDR3 is TGTGCCAGCAGCCCTGGGACTAGCGGATACGAGCAGTACTTC. Its translation: CASSPGTSGYEQYF. The chain carries TRBV7-6 and TRBJ2-7; 11 nucleotides match TRBD2. This CDR3 spans 14 amino acids. V shed 5 bases, J shed 4 bases, and the junction held 4 bases outside the gene matches. Germline values: CDR1 SGHVS, CDR2 FNYEAQ.

This clone was picked up a small number of times. The gene calls are TRBV9 and TRBJ2-2; TRBD1 matches 9 bases. After removal of 3 bases from V and 3 bases from J, the junction contained 6 bases not matched to a gene. CDR3 length: 16 amino acids. The germline gives CDR1 SGDLS, CDR2 YYNGEE. CDR3 in DNA: TGTGCCAGCAGCGCCATAGGGGACAGGGACACCGGGGAGCTGTTTTTT. Amino acids: CASSAIGDRDTGELFF.

The sample holds one count of this clone. This chain joins TRBV27 and TRBJ2-1; D is perhaps TRBD2 (6 bases). Between the trimmed V and J ends, which lost 1 base and 4 bases, there was a span of 8 bases. Germline V gene sequence: CDR1 MNHEY, CDR2 SMNVEV (reference sequence). This CDR3 spans 14 amino acids. The DNA of the CDR3 is TGTGCCAGCAGTTTATTGCGGGATTACAATGAGCAGTTCTTC. This translates into CASSLLRDYNEQFF.

The V gene is TRBV19, the J gene TRBJ2-7, with 10 bases identical to TRBD1. Germline V gives CDR1 LNHDA, CDR2 SQIVND (reference sequence). The V and J ends lost 7 bases and 3 bases, in that order; junction bases with no gene match: 9. This CDR3 spans 15 amino acids. DNA of the CDR3: TGTGCCAGTACCCGGGGGACAGGGGATTTCTACGAGCAGTACTTC. Protein sequence: CASTRGTGDFYEQYF.